The 27 T cell receptor beta chains in this list originate from one sample, sequenced in a study of technical replicates of blood from a few donors. The data were produced by immunoSEQ multiplex PCR, yet TCRdb's version contains in-frame clones alone and is incomplete. This sample yields roughly 50,000 clones, of which just over 90% are seen a single time; about 3.9% belongs to the top ten. Sequencing was performed on PBMCs. These receptor sequences come from a human donor in good health. Some clones in this sample may be carry-over from other donors' samples.

V and J are TRBV19 and TRBJ2-7, with D perhaps matching TRBD1 (6 bases). This CDR3 has 12 residues. CDR1 and CDR2 (germline): LNHDA, SQIVND (reference sequence). V was trimmed by 8 bases and J by 3 bases, leaving 11 bases between them. This chain's CDR3 is CASYGDIYEQYF. The CDR3 DNA follows: TGTGCCAGTTACGGGGACATCTACGAGCAGTACTTC.

This rearrangement joins TRBV9 to TRBJ1-1; D unresolved. The germline CDR1 and CDR2 sequences are SGDLS and YYNGEE. V was trimmed by 4 bases and J by 3 bases, leaving 13 bases between them. The CDR3 is made up of 14 amino acids. CDR3 in DNA: TGTGCCAGCAGCCACCGGGTGGAGGACACTGAAGCTTTCTTT. This sequence encodes CASSHRVEDTEAFF.

This chain joins TRBV30 and TRBJ1-2, with 7 bases that match TRBD1. The CDR3 spans 13 residues. Germline values: CDR1 GTSNPN, CDR2 SVGIG (reference sequence). Trimming took 4 bases from V and 4 from J; bases not matched to a gene: 6. Written as DNA, the CDR3 is TGTGCCTGGACTAGACAGGGAGGCTATGGCTACACCTTC. Translating gives CAWTRQGGYGYTF.

The J gene is TRBJ2-7, the V gene TRBV6-5; 7 bases agree with TRBD1. This CDR3 has 13 amino acids. The junction had 6 bases not matched to a gene; V was cut back by 4 bases and J by 6 bases. The germline V gene encodes CDR1 MNHEY and CDR2 SVGAGI. The CDR3 DNA sequence: TGTGCCAGCAGTTTAACTCGGACAGGCGAGCAGTACTTC. Translating it yields CASSLTRTGEQYF.

J is TRBJ1-5 and V is TRBV27, with 10 bases aligning to TRBD1. The germline gives CDR1 MNHEY, CDR2 SMNVEV (reference sequence). The CDR3 has 17 amino acids. The V gene end was trimmed by 3 bases and the J gene end by 4 bases; junction bases not matched to a gene: 9. The CDR3 DNA reads TGTGCCAGCAGTTTTTATTCCGGGACAGGGGTGAATCAGCCCCAGCATTTT. Amino acid sequence: CASSFYSGTGVNQPQHF.

The CDR3 region is CASSVVLRGGCTGGFSNQPQHF. CDR3 coding DNA: TGTGCCAGCAGCGTAGTCCTCCGGGGTGGATGTACAGGGGGCTTTAGCAATCAGCCCCAGCATTTT. The chain links TRBV9 to TRBJ1-5, with 9 bases identical to TRBD1. The CDR3 has 22 amino acids. Germline CDR1 SGDLS, CDR2 YYNGEE. Trimming cost V 0 bases and J 0 bases; bases outside gene matches: 19.

V is TRBV15 and J is TRBJ2-3; D uncertain. Per germline, CDR1 LNHNV and CDR2 YYDKDF (reference sequence). Trimming took 0 bases from V and 4 from J, leaving 11 bases between them. The CDR3 contains 15 residues. The CDR3 protein is CATSRDQALSDTQYF. The CDR3 nucleotides read TGTGCCACCAGCAGAGATCAGGCTTTATCAGATACGCAGTATTTT. The variable domain in full, completed from reference TRBV15 and TRBJ2-3, reads DAMVIQNPRYQVTQFGKPVTLSCSQTLNHNVMYWYQQKSSQAPKLLFHYYDKDFNNEADTPDNFQSRRPNTSFCFLDIRSPGLGDTAMYLCATSRDQALSDTQYFGPGTRLTVL.

V usage is TRBV29-1 and J usage is TRBJ2-5; 7 bases are a match to TRBD2. The germline gives CDR1 SQVTM, CDR2 ANQGSEA. This CDR3 has 13 amino acids. The J segment lost 5 bases and the V segment lost 6 bases, leaving 9 bases of the junction unmatched. The CDR3: CSVRLASRETQYF. DNA for the CDR3: TGCAGCGTCAGACTAGCATCGAGGGAGACCCAGTACTTC.

There are a few counts of this clone. V and J are TRBV2 and TRBJ1-1; 9 nucleotides align to TRBD1. Germline lookup yields CDR1 SNHLY and CDR2 FYNNEI. V gave up 8 bases and J gave up 6 bases; unmatched junction bases: 10. This CDR3 has 14 amino acids. As DNA, the CDR3 is TGTGCCAGCGGGGGGGGACAGGGACCTTCTGAAGCTTTCTTT. Translating it yields CASGGGQGPSEAFF.

The chain couples TRBV7-3 to TRBJ1-2; 8 bases are shared with TRBD1. The germline V gene encodes CDR1 SGHTA and CDR2 FQGTGA. CDR3 length equals 16 residues. Trimming took 1 base from V and 3 from J; bases not matched to a gene: 7. CDR3 nucleotides: TGTGCCAGCAGCTTAAAAAGGGGGACAGGCGACTATGGCTACACCTTC. It specifies CASSLKRGTGDYGYTF.

This chain joins TRBV5-4 and TRBJ2-7; 9 bases fit TRBD1. The CDR3 totals 14 residues. Germline V CDR1 and CDR2: SGHNT, YYREEE (reference sequence). The J segment lost 4 bases and the V segment lost 1 base, leaving 3 bases of the junction unmatched. The CDR3 loop reads CASSLKGQGYEQYF. The CDR3 DNA is TGTGCCAGCAGCTTGAAGGGACAGGGTTACGAGCAGTACTTC.

The CDR3 reads CASSQDWASGLYEQYF. CDR3 DNA: TGCGCCAGCAGCCAAGATTGGGCTAGCGGCCTCTACGAGCAGTACTTC. The chain couples TRBV4-1 to TRBJ2-7, with 7 bases aligning to TRBD2. This CDR3 spans 16 amino acids. CDR1 MGHRA and CDR2 YSYEKL come from the germline V gene. Losses at the gene ends were 0 bases for V and 3 bases for J; bases not matched to a gene: 8.

The chain joins TRBV11-1 to TRBJ1-2, with D perhaps matching TRBD1 (5 bases). The CDR3 totals 13 residues. The V and J ends lost 5 bases and 4 bases respectively, with 11 bases between them. Germline lookup yields CDR1 SGHAT and CDR2 FQDESV (reference sequence). CDR3 sequence reads: CASSVTGFYGYTF. The CDR3, as DNA: TGTGCCAGCAGCGTCACAGGTTTCTATGGCTACACCTTC.

The chain combines TRBV19 with TRBJ1-6; TRBD1 might be the D (6 bases). This CDR3 is 13 amino acids long. Germline V gene data show CDR1 as LNHDA and CDR2 as SQIVND (reference sequence). The V and J ends lost 6 bases and 9 bases respectively, with 12 bases between them. Here the CDR3 reads CASSAWDTSPLHF. CDR3 sequence (DNA): TGTGCCAGTAGCGCTTGGGACACTTCACCCCTCCACTTT.

This sequence joins TRBV7-3 and TRBJ2-1; D gene uncertain. Deletions cut 2 bases from V and 7 bases from J, with 15 bases between. Looked up from germline, CDR1 is SGHTA and CDR2 is FQGTGA. CDR3 size: 15 residues. This CDR3 is CASSLGPALSNEQFF. CDR3 DNA: TGTGCCAGCAGCTTAGGGCCCGCTCTTTCAAATGAGCAGTTCTTC.

The chain couples TRBV27 to TRBJ1-2, with D possibly being TRBD1 (5 bases). Deletions cut 3 bases from V and 7 bases from J, with 21 bases between. This CDR3 contains 16 residues. In germline, CDR1 is MNHEY, CDR2 SMNVEV (reference sequence). In DNA, the CDR3 is TGTGCCAGCAGTTTTTACCCGGGCCCCGCGGGGGGTGGCTACACCTTC. It translates to CASSFYPGPAGGGYTF.

The chain couples TRBV6-6 to TRBJ1-3; D not certain. V lost 8 bases and J lost 0, with 11 bases in between. The germline V gene encodes CDR1 MNHNY and CDR2 SVGAGI (reference sequence). This CDR3 is built from 14 residues. CDR3 sequence reads: CASSGGFSGNTIYF. CDR3 bases: TGTGCCAGCTCCGGCGGATTCTCTGGAAACACCATATATTTT.

The chain uses TRBV18 and TRBJ1-2; D unresolved. Germline V gene data show CDR1 as KGHSH and CDR2 as LQKENI. The CDR3 has 13 residues. Trimming removed 2 bases from V and 7 bases from J, with 11 bases in between. The CDR3 is CASSPEGSSGYTF. The CDR3 DNA reads TGTGCCAGCTCACCAGAAGGGAGTAGTGGCTACACCTTC. The full variable domain, in which reference TRBV18 and TRBJ1-2 provide the parts outside the CDR3, is NAGVMQNPRHLVRRRGQEARLRCSPMKGHSHVYWYRQLPEEGLKFMVYLQKENIIDESGMPKERFSAEFPKEGPSILRIQQVVRGDSAAYFCASSPEGSSGYTFGSGTRLTVV.

This chain uses TRBV7-9 with TRBJ2-1; 7 positions match TRBD2. The CDR3 is 17 amino acids. Germline assignment: CDR1 SEHNR and CDR2 FQNEAQ (reference sequence). The V gene end was trimmed by 5 bases and the J gene end by 3 bases; junction bases not matched to a gene: 13. This chain's CDR3 is CASSPMPSRGFYNEQFF. In DNA form, the CDR3 reads TGTGCCAGCAGCCCTATGCCTTCGCGGGGGTTCTACAATGAGCAGTTCTTC.

The chain employs TRBV7-9 and TRBJ2-7, with a possible D match to TRBD1 (6 bases). V was clipped by 7 bases and J by 6 bases, with 22 bases between them. CDR1 is SEHNR, CDR2 FQNEAQ, per germline (reference sequence). The CDR3 extends over 15 amino acids. CDR3 residues: CASNNNRDKSREQYF. The CDR3 DNA reads as TGTGCCAGCAACAACAACCGGGACAAGTCCCGCGAGCAGTACTTC.

The chain combines TRBV6-6 with TRBJ1-2; unclear D gene. This CDR3 is 15 amino acids long. CDR1 is MNHNY and CDR2 is SVGAGI in the germline V gene (reference sequence). Trimming cost V 4 bases and J 7 bases, with 19 bases left between them. DNA of the CDR3: TGTGCCAGCAGTTTACTAGAGGGCCAAGGGAGTGGCTACACCTTC. It yields the protein CASSLLEGQGSGYTF.

J is TRBJ1-1 and V is TRBV2; tentative D call: TRBD1 (5 bases). CDR1 is SNHLY, CDR2 FYNNEI, per germline. Trimming took 8 bases from V and 0 from J, leaving 13 bases between them. This CDR3 is 14 amino acids long. The CDR3, as DNA: TGTGCCAGCGGGGAGGGGAGGATGAACACTGAAGCTTTCTTT. It codes for CASGEGRMNTEAFF.

The chain couples TRBV6-5 to TRBJ2-4; D perhaps matches TRBD2 (6 bases). Trimming stripped 5 bases from V and 5 bases from J, with 13 bases between. Germline V gene data show CDR1 as MNHEY and CDR2 as SVGAGI. The CDR3 loop spans 14 amino acids. CDR3 region: CASSAGLSQNIQYF. The DNA of the CDR3 is TGTGCCAGCAGTGCGGGACTTTCCCAAAACATTCAGTACTTC.

V and J are TRBV5-1 and TRBJ1-5, with D tentatively TRBD1 (6 bases). Germline values: CDR1 SGHRS, CDR2 YFSETQ. This CDR3 comprises 15 residues. Trimming took 2 bases from V and 0 from J, leaving 9 bases between them. The CDR3 spells CASSFAGDSNQPQHF. Here the CDR3 DNA reads TGCGCCAGCAGCTTTGCAGGGGATAGCAATCAGCCCCAGCATTTT.

This clone came up once. The chain joins TRBV25-1 to TRBJ2-2, with D possibly matching TRBD1 (5 bases). The CDR3 extends over 14 amino acids. The germline V gene encodes CDR1 MGHDK and CDR2 SYGVNS. Between the trimmed V and J ends, which lost 5 bases and 2 bases, there was a span of 9 bases. The CDR3, as DNA: TGTGCCAGCAGTCGTCAGGGAAACACCGGGGAGCTGTTTTTT. Translation: CASSRQGNTGELFF.

V is TRBV27 and J is TRBJ2-7; D possibly corresponds to TRBD1 (6 bases). The V gene's germline CDR1 is MNHEY and CDR2 SMNVEV (reference sequence). CDR3 length: 15 residues. V gave up 4 bases and J gave up 6 bases, with 19 bases separating them. For the CDR3, the DNA is TGTGCCAGCAGTTGGGCAGGGGATCCTCGGGCCGAGCAGTACTTC. Its protein product is CASSWAGDPRAEQYF.

CDR3 sequence: CATAGQIRNSDTQYF. CDR3 sequence (DNA): TGTGCCACCGCGGGCCAGATCCGTAACTCCGATACGCAGTATTTT. V is TRBV27 and J is TRBJ2-3; TRBD2 is a possible D gene (5 bases). This CDR3 spans 15 amino acids. Germline V gives CDR1 MNHEY, CDR2 SMNVEV (reference sequence). Deletions cut 10 bases from V and 6 bases from J, with 23 bases between.